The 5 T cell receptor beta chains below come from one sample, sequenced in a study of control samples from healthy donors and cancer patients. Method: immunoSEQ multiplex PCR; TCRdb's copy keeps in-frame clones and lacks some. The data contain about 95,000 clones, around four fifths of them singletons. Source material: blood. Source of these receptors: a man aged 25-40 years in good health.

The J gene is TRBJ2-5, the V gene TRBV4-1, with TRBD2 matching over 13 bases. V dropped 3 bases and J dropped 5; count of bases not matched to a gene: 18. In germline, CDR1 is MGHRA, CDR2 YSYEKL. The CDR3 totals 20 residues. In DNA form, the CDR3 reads TGCGCCAGCAGCCACAGTGCTACTAGCGGGGGGGCTTTCGTCGTGGAGACCCAGTACTTC. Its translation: CASSHSATSGGAFVVETQYF.

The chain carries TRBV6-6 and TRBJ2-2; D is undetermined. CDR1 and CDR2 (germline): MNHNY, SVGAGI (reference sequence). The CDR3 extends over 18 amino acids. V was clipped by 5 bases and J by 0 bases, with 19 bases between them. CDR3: CASSLAPRTHANTGELFF. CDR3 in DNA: TGTGCCAGCAGTCTCGCCCCTCGGACCCACGCGAACACCGGGGAGCTGTTTTTT.

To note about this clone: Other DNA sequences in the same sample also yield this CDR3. This chain's CDR3 is CASSLGPGGRNEQFF. The CDR3 DNA follows: TGTGCCAGCAGCTTAGGGCCGGGGGGGCGCAATGAGCAGTTCTTC. The V gene is TRBV7-2, the J gene TRBJ2-1; 8 bases align to TRBD2. The CDR3 runs 15 residues. J was trimmed by 6 bases and V by 1 base; bases with no gene match: 5. Per germline, CDR1 SGHTA and CDR2 FQGNSA.

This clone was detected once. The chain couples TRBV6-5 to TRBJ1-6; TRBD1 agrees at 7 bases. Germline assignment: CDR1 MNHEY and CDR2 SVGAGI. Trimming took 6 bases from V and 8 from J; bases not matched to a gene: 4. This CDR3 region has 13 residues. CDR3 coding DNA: TGTGCCAGCAGCCGGGACAGCGATTCACCCCTCCACTTT. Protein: CASSRDSDSPLHF.

CDR3 sequence (DNA): TGTGCCAGCAGCCAAGGACCCAACTATGGCTACACCTTC. It translates to CASSQGPNYGYTF. The chain employs TRBV4-2 and TRBJ1-2; D is unresolved. The CDR3 sequence is 13 residues long. The V gene lost 1 base and the J gene lost 2 bases, with 5 bases spanning the gap. Germline CDR1 LGHNA, CDR2 YNFKEQ.